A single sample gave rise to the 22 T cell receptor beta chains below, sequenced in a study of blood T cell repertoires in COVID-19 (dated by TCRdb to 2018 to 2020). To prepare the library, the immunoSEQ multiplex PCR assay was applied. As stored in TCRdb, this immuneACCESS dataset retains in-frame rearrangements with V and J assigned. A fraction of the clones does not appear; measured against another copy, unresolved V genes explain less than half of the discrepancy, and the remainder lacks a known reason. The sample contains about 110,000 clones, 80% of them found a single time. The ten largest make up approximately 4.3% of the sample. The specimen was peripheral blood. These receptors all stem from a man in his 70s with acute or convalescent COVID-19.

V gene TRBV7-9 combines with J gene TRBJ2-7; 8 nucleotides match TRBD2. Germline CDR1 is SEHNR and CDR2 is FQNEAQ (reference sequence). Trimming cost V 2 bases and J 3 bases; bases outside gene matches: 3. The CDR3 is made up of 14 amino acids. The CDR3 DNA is TGTGCCAGCAGCTTAATCGGGGGGGTCTACGAGCAGTACTTC. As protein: CASSLIGGVYEQYF.

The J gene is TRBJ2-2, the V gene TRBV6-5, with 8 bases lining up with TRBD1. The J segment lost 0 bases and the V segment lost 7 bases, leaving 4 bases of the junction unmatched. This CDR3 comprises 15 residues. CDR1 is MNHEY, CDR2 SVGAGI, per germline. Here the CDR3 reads CASTPGQANTGELFF. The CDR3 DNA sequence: TGTGCCAGCACCCCGGGACAGGCGAACACCGGGGAGCTGTTTTTT.

The CDR3 region has the DNA TGTGCCAGCAGCCCGGACAGTAAGGATCCAGAGGCGACAGATACGCAGTATTTT. This translates into CASSPDSKDPEATDTQYF. V gene TRBV5-6 combines with J gene TRBJ2-3; possible D gene TRBD1, 6 bases. Deletions cut 4 bases from V and 3 bases from J, with 24 bases between. Germline V gene lookup returns CDR1 SGHDT and CDR2 YYEEEE. The CDR3 runs to 18 residues.

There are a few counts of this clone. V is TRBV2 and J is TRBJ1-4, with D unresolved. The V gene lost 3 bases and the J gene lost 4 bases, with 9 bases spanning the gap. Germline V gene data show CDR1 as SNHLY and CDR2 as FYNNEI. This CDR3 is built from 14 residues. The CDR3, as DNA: TGTGCCAGCAGTGACTTACAGCTTAATGAAAAACTGTTTTTT. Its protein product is CASSDLQLNEKLFF.

DNA for the CDR3: TGTGCCAGCTCACCACCAGCCGGGGCAACTAATGAAAAACTGTTTTTT. Protein: CASSPPAGATNEKLFF. The V gene is TRBV18, the J gene TRBJ1-4; D remains ambiguous. Trimming took 0 bases from V and 0 from J, leaving 8 bases between them. CDR1 is KGHSH, CDR2 LQKENI, per germline. This CDR3 has 16 residues.

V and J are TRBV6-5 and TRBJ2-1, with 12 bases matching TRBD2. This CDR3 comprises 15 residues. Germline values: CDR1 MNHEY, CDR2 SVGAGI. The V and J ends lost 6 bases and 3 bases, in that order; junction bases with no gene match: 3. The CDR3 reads CASRLAGGLYNEQFF. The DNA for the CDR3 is TGTGCCAGCAGACTAGCGGGGGGCCTCTACAATGAGCAGTTCTTC.

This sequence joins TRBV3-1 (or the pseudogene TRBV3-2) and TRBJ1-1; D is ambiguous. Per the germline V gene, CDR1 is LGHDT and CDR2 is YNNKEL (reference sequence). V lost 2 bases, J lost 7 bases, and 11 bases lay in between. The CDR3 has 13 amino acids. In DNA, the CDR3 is TGTGCCAGCAGCCAACGCGCCGGGGTTGAAGCTTTCTTT. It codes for CASSQRAGVEAFF.

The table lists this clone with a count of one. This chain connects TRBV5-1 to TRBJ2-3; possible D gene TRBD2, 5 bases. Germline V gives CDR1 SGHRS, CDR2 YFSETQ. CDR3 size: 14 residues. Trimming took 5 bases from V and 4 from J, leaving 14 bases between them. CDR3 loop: CASRDSGSADTQYF. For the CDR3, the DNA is TGCGCCAGCAGGGACTCTGGGTCGGCAGATACGCAGTATTTT.

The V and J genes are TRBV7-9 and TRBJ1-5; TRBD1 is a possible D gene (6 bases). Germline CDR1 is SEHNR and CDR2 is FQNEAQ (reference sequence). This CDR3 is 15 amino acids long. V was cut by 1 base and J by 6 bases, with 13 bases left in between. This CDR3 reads CASSLGSGGAQPQHF. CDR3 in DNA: TGTGCCAGCAGCTTAGGCAGTGGGGGGGCTCAGCCCCAGCATTTT.

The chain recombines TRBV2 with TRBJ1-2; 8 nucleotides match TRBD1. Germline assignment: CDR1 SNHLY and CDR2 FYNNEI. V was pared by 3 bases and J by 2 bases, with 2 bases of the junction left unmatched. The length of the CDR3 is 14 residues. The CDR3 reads CASSDRGQNYGYTF. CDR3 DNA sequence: TGTGCCAGCAGTGACAGGGGGCAGAACTATGGCTACACCTTC.

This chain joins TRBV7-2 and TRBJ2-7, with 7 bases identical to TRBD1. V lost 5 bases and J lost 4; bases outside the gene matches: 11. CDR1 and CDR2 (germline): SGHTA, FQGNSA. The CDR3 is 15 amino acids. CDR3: CASSIRDSDWYEQYF. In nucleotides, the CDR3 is TGTGCCAGCAGCATCCGGGACAGCGATTGGTACGAGCAGTACTTC.

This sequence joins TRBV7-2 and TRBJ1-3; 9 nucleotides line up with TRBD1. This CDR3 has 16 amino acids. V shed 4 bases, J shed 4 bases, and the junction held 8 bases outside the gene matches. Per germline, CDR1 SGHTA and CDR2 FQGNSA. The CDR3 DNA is TGTGCCAGCAGCTCCCAACAGGGGGCCTGGGGAAACACCATATATTTT. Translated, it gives CASSSQQGAWGNTIYF. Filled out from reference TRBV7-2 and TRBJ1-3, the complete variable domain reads GAGVSQSPSNKVTEKGKDVELRCDPISGHTALYWYRQSLGQGLEFLIYFQGNSAPDKSGLPSDRFSAERTGGSVSTLTIQRTQQEDSAVYLCASSSQQGAWGNTIYFGEGSWLTVV.

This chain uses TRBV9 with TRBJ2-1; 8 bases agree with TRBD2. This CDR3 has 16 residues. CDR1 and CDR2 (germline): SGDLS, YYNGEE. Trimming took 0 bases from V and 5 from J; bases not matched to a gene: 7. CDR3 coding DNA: TGTGCCAGCAGCGTAGCGGGGGGGCCCTCACACAATGAGCAGTTCTTC. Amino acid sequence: CASSVAGGPSHNEQFF.

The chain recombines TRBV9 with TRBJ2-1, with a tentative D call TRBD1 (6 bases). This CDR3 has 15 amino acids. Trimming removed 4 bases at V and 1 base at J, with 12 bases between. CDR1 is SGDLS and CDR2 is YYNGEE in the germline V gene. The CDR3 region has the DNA TGTGCCAGCAGCCCAACAGGGAATTCCTACAATGAGCAGTTCTTC. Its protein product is CASSPTGNSYNEQFF.

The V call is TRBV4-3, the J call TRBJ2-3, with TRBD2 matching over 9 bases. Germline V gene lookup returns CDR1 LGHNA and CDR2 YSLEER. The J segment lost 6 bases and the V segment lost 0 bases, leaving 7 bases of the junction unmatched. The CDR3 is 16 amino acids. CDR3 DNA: TGCGCCAGCAGCCAAGATCAAACTAGCGGGCGTGATACGCAGTATTTT. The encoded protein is CASSQDQTSGRDTQYF.

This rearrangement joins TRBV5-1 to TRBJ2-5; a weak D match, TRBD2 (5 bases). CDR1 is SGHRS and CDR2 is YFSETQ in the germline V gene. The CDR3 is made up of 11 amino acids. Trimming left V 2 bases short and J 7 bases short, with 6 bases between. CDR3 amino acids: CASSLEGTQYF. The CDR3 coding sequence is TGCGCCAGCAGCTTAGAGGGGACCCAGTACTTC.

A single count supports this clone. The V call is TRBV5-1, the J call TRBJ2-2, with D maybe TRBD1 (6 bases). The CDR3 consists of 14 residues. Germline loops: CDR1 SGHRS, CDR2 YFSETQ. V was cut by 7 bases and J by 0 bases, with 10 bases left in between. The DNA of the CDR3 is TGCGCCAGCCGACAGGACGCGAACACCGGGGAGCTGTTTTTT. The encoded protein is CASRQDANTGELFF.

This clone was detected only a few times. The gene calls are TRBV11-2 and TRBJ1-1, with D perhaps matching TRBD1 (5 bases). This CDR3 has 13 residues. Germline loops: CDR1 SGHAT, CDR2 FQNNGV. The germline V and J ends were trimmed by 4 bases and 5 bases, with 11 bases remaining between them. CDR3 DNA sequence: TGTGCCAGCAGCTCGGGGGAGGTGACTGAAGCTTTCTTT. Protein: CASSSGEVTEAFF.

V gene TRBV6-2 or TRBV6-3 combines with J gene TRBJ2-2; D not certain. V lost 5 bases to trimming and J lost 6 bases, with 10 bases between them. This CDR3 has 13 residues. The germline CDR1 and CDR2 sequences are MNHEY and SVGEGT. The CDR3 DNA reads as TGTGCCAGCAGTCTAACCATGGCCGGGGAGCTGTTTTTT. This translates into CASSLTMAGELFF.

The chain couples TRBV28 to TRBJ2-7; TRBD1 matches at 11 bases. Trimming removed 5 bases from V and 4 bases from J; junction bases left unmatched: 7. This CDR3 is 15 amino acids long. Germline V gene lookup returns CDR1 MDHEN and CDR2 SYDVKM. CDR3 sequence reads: CASSLSGTGGYEQYF. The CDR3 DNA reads TGTGCCAGCAGTCTTTCCGGGACAGGGGGTTACGAGCAGTACTTC.

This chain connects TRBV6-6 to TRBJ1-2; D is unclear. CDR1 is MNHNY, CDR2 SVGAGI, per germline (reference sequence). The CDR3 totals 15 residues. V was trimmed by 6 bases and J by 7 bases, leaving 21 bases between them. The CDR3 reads CASRVDHRHFSGYTF. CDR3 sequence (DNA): TGTGCCAGCAGGGTAGACCACCGACATTTTTCTGGCTACACCTTC.

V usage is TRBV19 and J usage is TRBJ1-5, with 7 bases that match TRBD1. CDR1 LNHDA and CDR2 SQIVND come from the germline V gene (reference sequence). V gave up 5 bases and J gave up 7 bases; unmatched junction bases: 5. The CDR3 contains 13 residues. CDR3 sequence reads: CASSGDRDQPQHF. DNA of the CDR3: TGTGCCAGTAGTGGAGACAGGGACCAGCCCCAGCATTTT.